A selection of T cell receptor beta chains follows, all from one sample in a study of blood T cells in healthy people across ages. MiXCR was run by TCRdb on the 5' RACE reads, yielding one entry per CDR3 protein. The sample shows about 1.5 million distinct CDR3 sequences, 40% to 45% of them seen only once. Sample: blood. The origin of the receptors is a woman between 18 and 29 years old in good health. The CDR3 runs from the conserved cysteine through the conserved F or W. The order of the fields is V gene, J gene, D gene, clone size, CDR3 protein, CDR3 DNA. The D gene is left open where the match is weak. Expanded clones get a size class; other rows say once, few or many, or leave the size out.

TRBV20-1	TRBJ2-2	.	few	CSARTAGPTGELFF	TGCAGTGCTAGAACGGCGGGACCCACCGGGGAGCTGTTTTTT
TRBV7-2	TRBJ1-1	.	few	CASSFSGDTEAFF	TGTGCCAGCAGCTTCAGCGGGGACACTGAAGCTTTCTTT
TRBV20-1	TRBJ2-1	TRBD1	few	CSATGYRDRDYNEQFF	TGCAGTGCTACAGGATACCGGGACAGAGATTACAATGAGCAGTTCTTC
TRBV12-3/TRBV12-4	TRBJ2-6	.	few	CASSTQGGKSGANVLTF	TGTGCCAGCTCTACCCAAGGGGGGAAGTCTGGGGCCAACGTCCTGACTTTC
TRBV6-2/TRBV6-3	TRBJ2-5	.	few	CASSYASGRETQYF	TGTGCCAGCAGTTATGCCTCCGGGCGAGAGACCCAGTACTTC
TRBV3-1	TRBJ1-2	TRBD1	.	CASSQDQGQDDGYTF	TGTGCCAGCAGCCAAGACCAGGGACAGGACGATGGCTACACCTTC
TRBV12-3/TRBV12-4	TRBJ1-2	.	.	CASSPGRGPPGYTF	TGTGCCAGCAGCCCCGGGCGAGGGCCTCCGGGCTACACCTTC
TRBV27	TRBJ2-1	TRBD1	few	CASSLTGQGVYEQFF	TGTGCCAGCAGTTTAACCGGACAGGGGGTCTATGAGCAGTTCTTC
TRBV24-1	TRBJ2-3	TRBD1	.	CATSDWDRVPDTQYF	TGTGCCACCAGTGATTGGGACAGGGTCCCAGATACGCAGTATTTT
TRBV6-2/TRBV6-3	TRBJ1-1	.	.	CASSSTVRVSLNTEAFF	TGTGCCAGCAGTTCCACAGTGAGGGTCTCTTTGAACACTGAAGCTTTCTTT